The 9 T cell receptor beta chains given below trace back to one sample, sequenced in a study of siplizumab effects on memory and regulatory T cells. Clones were sequenced by immunoSEQ multiplex PCR, and TCRdb holds only the in-frame ones, with some missing. Of around 100,000 clones in the sample, 80% to 95% were seen once. The sample comprised non-Treg CD4+ T cells sorted from blood. The origin of the receptors is a human donor in good health.

This chain joins TRBV2 and TRBJ1-1; D perhaps matches TRBD1 (5 bases). V lost 0 bases to trimming and J lost 5 bases, with 10 bases between them. CDR3 length: 14 residues. The germline CDR1 and CDR2 sequences are SNHLY and FYNNEI. CDR3 nucleotide sequence: TGTGCCAGCAGTGAAGCTGTAAGGGGTACTGAAGCTTTCTTT. Amino acids: CASSEAVRGTEAFF.

J is TRBJ2-1 and V is TRBV28; D possibly corresponds to TRBD1 (6 bases). This CDR3 has 14 amino acids. Trimming stripped 8 bases from V and 6 bases from J, with 17 bases between. Germline CDR1 MDHEN, CDR2 SYDVKM. In DNA, the CDR3 is TGTGCCAGCGTTAAGACAGGAACCGCCAATGAGCAGTTCTTC. As protein: CASVKTGTANEQFF.

The rearrangement uses TRBV10-3 and TRBJ2-7, with 8 positions matching TRBD2. The CDR3 extends over 13 amino acids. V gave up 3 bases and J gave up 6 bases; unmatched junction bases: 4. Germline-derived CDR1 and CDR2 are ENHRY and SYGVKD. CDR3 amino acids: CAISEREGPEQYF. For the CDR3, the DNA is TGTGCCATCAGTGAACGGGAGGGCCCCGAGCAGTACTTC.

The rearrangement joins TRBV19 to TRBJ2-7; 9 bases map to TRBD1. Unmatched junction bases numbered 11, after V lost 11 bases and J lost 6 bases. The length of the CDR3 is 13 residues. CDR1 LNHDA and CDR2 SQIVND come from the germline V gene (reference sequence). The CDR3 loop is CAAKGQGGGEQYF. As DNA, the CDR3 is TGTGCCGCCAAGGGACAGGGAGGCGGCGAGCAGTACTTC.

The gene calls are TRBV18 and TRBJ1-2; TRBD1 aligns across 10 bases. The CDR3 is made up of 17 amino acids. Trimming at V came to 5 bases and at J to 1 base, leaving 10 bases not matched to a gene. CDR1 is KGHSH, CDR2 LQKENI, per germline. The CDR3 sequence is CASSAETGTGVNYGYTF. The CDR3 coding sequence is TGTGCCAGCTCAGCCGAAACCGGGACAGGGGTTAACTATGGCTACACCTTC.

The gene calls are TRBV16 and TRBJ1-1; 7 positions agree with TRBD1. With 4 bases clipped from V and 6 bases from J, the junction kept 11 bases outside the gene matches. The CDR3 has 15 amino acids. Germline V gene data show CDR1 as KGHSY and CDR2 as FQNENV. The CDR3 region is CASSLTGTDDPEAFF. In nucleotides, the CDR3 is TGTGCCAGCAGCCTAACCGGGACAGATGATCCTGAAGCTTTCTTT.

The V gene is TRBV7-2, the J gene TRBJ2-7; 10 nucleotides agree with TRBD2. Germline-derived CDR1 and CDR2 are SGHTA and FQGNSA. The CDR3 totals 14 residues. V shed 6 bases, J shed 7 bases, and the junction held 9 bases outside the gene matches. This CDR3 is CASSSTGTSEEQYF. The CDR3 nucleotides are TGTGCCAGCAGTTCTACGGGGACTAGCGAGGAGCAGTACTTC.

The V and J genes are TRBV13 and TRBJ2-2, with D possibly called TRBD1 or TRBD2 (5 bases each). V was clipped by 4 bases and J by 4 bases, with 13 bases between them. Germline V CDR1 and CDR2: PRHDT, FYEKMQ (reference sequence). CDR3 size: 15 residues. The CDR3 DNA follows: TGTGCCAGCAGCTCGGGACCTACACTCACCGGGGAGCTGTTTTTT. Translated, it gives CASSSGPTLTGELFF. Filled out from reference TRBV13 and TRBJ2-2, the complete variable domain reads AAGVIQSPRHLIKEKRETATLKCYPIPRHDTVYWYQQGPGQDPQFLISFYEKMQSDKGSIPDRFSAQQFSDYHSELNMSSLELGDSALYFCASSSGPTLTGELFFGEGSRLTVL.

V and J are TRBV29-1 and TRBJ2-5; 7 positions match TRBD1. The CDR3 is 13 residues long. V trimming: 6 bases; J trimming: 4 bases; junction bases outside the gene matches: 8. Germline V gives CDR1 SQVTM, CDR2 ANQGSEA. Here the CDR3 DNA reads TGCAGCGTCACCTGGACAGGTGGAGAGACCCAGTACTTC. Translating it yields CSVTWTGGETQYF.